Below are 6 T cell receptor beta chains sequenced from a single sample in a study of blood T cell repertoires in COVID-19. Profiled with immunoSEQ multiplex PCR; TCRdb holds only in-frame clones, not every one. The data show 55,000 to 95,000 clones, with around 81% seen just once and roughly 22% held by the top ten. The sample comprised peripheral blood. The receptors were sampled from a woman between 70 and 85 years old with acute or convalescent COVID-19.

The chain uses TRBV29-1 and TRBJ2-7; 13 nucleotides line up with TRBD2. V trimming: 5 bases; J trimming: 3 bases; junction bases outside the gene matches: 19. This CDR3 has 19 residues. Germline values: CDR1 SQVTM, CDR2 ANQGSEA. The CDR3: CSVSRGPTPGLAGVYEQYF. As DNA, the CDR3 is TGCAGCGTTTCCAGGGGGCCAACACCTGGACTAGCGGGAGTCTACGAGCAGTACTTC.

CDR3 coding DNA: TGTGCCAGCAGCTTACCAAGCAGGGGGTTGACAGATACGCAGTATTTT. Translation: CASSLPSRGLTDTQYF. The rearrangement joins TRBV11-3 to TRBJ2-3; 7 positions match TRBD1. The CDR3 extends over 16 amino acids. Germline trimming cut 2 bases from V and 3 bases from J; bases unmatched to any gene: 8. Germline CDR1 is SGHNT and CDR2 is YENEEA. The full variable domain, with the rest looked up from reference TRBV11-3 and TRBJ2-3, is EAGVVQSPRYKIIEKKQPVAFWCNPISGHNTLYWYLQNLGQGPELLIRYENEEAVDDSQLPKDRFSAERLKGVDSTLKIQPAELGDSAVYLCASSLPSRGLTDTQYFGPGTRLTVL.

The rearrangement joins TRBV18 to TRBJ2-7; 11 bases fit TRBD2. Germline CDR1 and CDR2: KGHSH and LQKENI. There are 16 residues in the CDR3. With V trimmed by 2 bases and J by 1 base, 4 bases remained unmatched. The CDR3 coding sequence is TGTGCCAGCTCACCAACACTAGCGGGAGCTTCCTACGAGCAGTACTTC. Its protein is CASSPTLAGASYEQYF.

This clone was detected once. The V call is TRBV3-1 (or the pseudogene TRBV3-2), the J call TRBJ2-4; TRBD2 agrees at 11 bases. Germline loops: CDR1 LGHDT, CDR2 YNNKEL (reference sequence). The CDR3 is made up of 17 amino acids. V gave up 1 base and J gave up 1 base; unmatched junction bases: 3. The CDR3 spells CASSQVASGRAKNIQYF. The CDR3 DNA sequence: TGTGCCAGCAGCCAAGTTGCTAGCGGGAGGGCCAAAAACATTCAGTACTTC.

J is TRBJ2-7 and V is TRBV5-1; D is ambiguous. The CDR3 has 13 residues. The V and J ends lost 4 bases and 0 bases respectively, with 8 bases between them. Germline V gives CDR1 SGHRS, CDR2 YFSETQ. This chain's CDR3 is CASSASSSYEQYF. The CDR3 bases are TGCGCCAGCAGCGCCAGTTCCTCCTACGAGCAGTACTTC. Drawing the rest from reference TRBV5-1 and TRBJ2-7, the complete variable domain is KAGVTQTPRYLIKTRGQQVTLSCSPISGHRSVSWYQQTPGQGLQFLFEYFSETQRNKGNFPGRFSGRQFSNSRSEMNVSTLELGDSALYLCASSASSSYEQYFGPGTRLTVT.

This clone appeared once. J is TRBJ2-7 and V is TRBV25-1, with D tentatively TRBD2 (5 bases). The CDR3 length is 15 residues. Trimming removed 2 bases at V and 1 base at J, with 12 bases between. From germline, CDR1 is MGHDK and CDR2 SYGVNS. The CDR3 is CASSETGVPSYEQYF. The CDR3 DNA sequence: TGTGCCAGCAGTGAAACCGGGGTTCCTTCCTACGAGCAGTACTTC.